The present T cell receptor beta chain was sequenced within a study of blood T cells in healthy people across ages. This CDR3 has 15 amino acids. CDR1 and CDR2 (germline): LGHNA, YSLEER. Between the trimmed V and J ends, which lost 0 bases and 0 bases, there was a span of 8 bases. The use of a sample-barcoded 5' primer and a J-beta primer mix characterized a second PCR of roughly 6 to 11 cycles. Each of the samples gave a minimum of 3 million paired-end reads that contained CDR3. Each CDR3 protein gets one entry after TCRdb re-called the 5' RACE reads with MiXCR. Here the sample spans fewer than 700,000 distinct CDR3 sequences, roughly 43% being singletons.

The clonotype comes from a man aged 80 or over in good health. The gene calls are TRBV4-3 and TRBJ1-2; D call uncertain. Sequences were obtained from blood. CDR3 DNA sequence: TGCGCCAGCAGCCAAGATGTGGGAGCTAACTATGGCTACACCTTC. Translation: CASSQDVGANYGYTF.